This T cell receptor (beta chain) was sequenced in a study of T cells in Graves' hyperthyroidism and ophthalmopathy. Whole-study results and caveats: Model predictions of ophthalmopathy came a median roughly 6.4 months before onset. Most thyroid clonotypes expanded above 0.001 were also detected in blood.

Diagnosis rested on symptoms, serum thyroxine and TRAb, thyroid ultrasound, and orbital computed tomography. Concerning this clonotype itself: Its matching antigen is unknown.

The investigators amplified TCR beta CDR3 regions from RNA transcripts. A first-round RT-PCR of the TCR CDR3 used the HTBI primer set. TCRdb passed the multiplex PCR reads through MiXCR, listing each CDR3 protein once. Here the sample spans just over 550,000 distinct CDR3 sequences, 46% being singletons. The V gene lost 6 bases and the J gene lost 4 bases, with 16 bases spanning the gap. The CDR3 sequence is 15 residues long. The germline gives CDR1 DFQATT, CDR2 SNEGSKA (reference sequence). Sequencing was carried out using peripheral blood or thyroid tissue (not recorded which). The chain joins TRBV20-1 to TRBJ2-6; D may correspond to TRBD1 or TRBD2 (5 bases each). The origin of this receptor is a woman younger than 35 with Graves' hyperthyroidism. The CDR3 loop is CSAVRGAPGANVLTF. Written as DNA, the CDR3 is TGCAGTGCGGTTCGAGGGGCGCCAGGGGCCAACGTCCTGACTTTC.